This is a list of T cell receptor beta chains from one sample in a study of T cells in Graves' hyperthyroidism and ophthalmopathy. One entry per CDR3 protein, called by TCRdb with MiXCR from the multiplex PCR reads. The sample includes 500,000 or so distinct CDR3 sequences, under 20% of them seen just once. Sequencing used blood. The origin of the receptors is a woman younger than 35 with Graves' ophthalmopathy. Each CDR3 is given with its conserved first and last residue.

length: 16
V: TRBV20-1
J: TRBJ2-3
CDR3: CSAIPHTSGRTDTQYF

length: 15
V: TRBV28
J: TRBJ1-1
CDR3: CASSPPPIDRVRAFF

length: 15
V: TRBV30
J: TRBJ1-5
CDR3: CAWSVMGQGNQPQHF

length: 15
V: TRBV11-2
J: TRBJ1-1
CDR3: CASSLGWGQGAEAFF

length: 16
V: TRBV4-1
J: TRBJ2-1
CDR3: CASSQGGTSGYNEQFF

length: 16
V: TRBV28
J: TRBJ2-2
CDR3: CASSDRYLSHPGELFF

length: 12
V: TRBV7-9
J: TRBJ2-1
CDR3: CASIEQGNEQFF

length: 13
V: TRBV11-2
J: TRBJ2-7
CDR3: CASGQGARYEQYF

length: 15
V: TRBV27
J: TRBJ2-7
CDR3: CASSLVGPVGSEQYF

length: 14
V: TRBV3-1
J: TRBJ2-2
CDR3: CASSSGTMAGELFF

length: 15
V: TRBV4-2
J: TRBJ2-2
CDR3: CASSQGSGGPGELFF

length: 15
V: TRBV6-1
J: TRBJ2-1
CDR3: CASRSLGGGSNEQFF

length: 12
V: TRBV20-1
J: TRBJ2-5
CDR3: CSASTGGETQYF

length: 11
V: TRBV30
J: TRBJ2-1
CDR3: CARSLANEQFF

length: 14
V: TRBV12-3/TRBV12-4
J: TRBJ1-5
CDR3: CASSRRDGNQPQHF

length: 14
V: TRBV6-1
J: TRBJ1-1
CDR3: CAASPGGGDTEAFF

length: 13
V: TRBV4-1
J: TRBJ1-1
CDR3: CASNYDGSSEAFF

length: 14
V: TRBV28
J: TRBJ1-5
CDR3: CASSRDSLNQPQHF

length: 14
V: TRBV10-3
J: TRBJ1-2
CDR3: CAISVDRRNYGYTF

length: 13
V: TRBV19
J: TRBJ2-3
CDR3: CASSILGGHTQYF

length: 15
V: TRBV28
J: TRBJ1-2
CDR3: CASSPGTGGSYGYTF

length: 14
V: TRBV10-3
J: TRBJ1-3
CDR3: CAISEYVPGNTIYF

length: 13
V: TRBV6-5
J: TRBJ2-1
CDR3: CASSYVGGNEQFF

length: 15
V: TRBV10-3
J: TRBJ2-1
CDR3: CAISEAGGSGMEQFF

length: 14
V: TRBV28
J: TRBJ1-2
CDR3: CASSNSQGGYGYTF